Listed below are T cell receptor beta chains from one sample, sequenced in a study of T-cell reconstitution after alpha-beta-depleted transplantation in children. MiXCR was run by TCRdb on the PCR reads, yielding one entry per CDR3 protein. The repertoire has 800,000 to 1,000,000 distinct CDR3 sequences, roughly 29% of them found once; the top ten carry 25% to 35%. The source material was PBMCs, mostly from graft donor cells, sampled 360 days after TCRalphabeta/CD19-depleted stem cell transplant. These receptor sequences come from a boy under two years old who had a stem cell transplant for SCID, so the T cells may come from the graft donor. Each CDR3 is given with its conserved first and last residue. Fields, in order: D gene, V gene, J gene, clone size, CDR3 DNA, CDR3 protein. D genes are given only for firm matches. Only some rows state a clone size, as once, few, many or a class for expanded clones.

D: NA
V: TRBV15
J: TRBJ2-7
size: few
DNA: TGTGCCACCAGCAGGAACTCCGGGACACATAACGAGCAGTACTTC
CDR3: CATSRNSGTHNEQYF

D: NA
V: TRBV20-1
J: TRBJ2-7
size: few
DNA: TGCAGTGCTTCCGGGGGCAGTACAGCCTACGAGCAGTACTTC
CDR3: CSASGGSTAYEQYF

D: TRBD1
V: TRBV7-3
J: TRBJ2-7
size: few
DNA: TGTGCCAGCAGCTTATGGCCCGCTGGACAGGGCCATCCTTACGAGCAGTACTTC
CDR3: CASSLWPAGQGHPYEQYF

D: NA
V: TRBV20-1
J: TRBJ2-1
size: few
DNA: TGCAGTGCTAGAGATTGTGCGGCTAGCCGATACTCCTACAATGAGCAGTTCTTC
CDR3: CSARDCAASRYSYNEQFF

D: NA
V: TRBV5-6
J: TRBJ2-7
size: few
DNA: TGTGCCAGCAGCCCGCTAGGGGGTTACGAGCAGTACTTC
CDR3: CASSPLGGYEQYF

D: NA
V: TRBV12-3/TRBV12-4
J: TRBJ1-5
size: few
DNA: TGTGCCAGCAGCTTTACAGGAGCGCGGAGCAATCAGCCCCAGCATTTT
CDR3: CASSFTGARSNQPQHF

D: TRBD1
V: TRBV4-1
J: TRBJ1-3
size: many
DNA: TGCGCCAGCAGCCAAGCGGGGACAGGAGGAAACACCATATATTTT
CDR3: CASSQAGTGGNTIYF

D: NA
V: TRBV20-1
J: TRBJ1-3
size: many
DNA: TGCAGTGCTTACCCCCGGGGGAGCCCTACGGACACCATATATTTT
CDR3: CSAYPRGSPTDTIYF

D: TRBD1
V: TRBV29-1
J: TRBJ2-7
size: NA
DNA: TGCAGCGTTGATCTTTGGACAGGGTTTACCTACGAGCAGTACTTC
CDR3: CSVDLWTGFTYEQYF

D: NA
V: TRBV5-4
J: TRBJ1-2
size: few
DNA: TGTGCCAGCAGCTTGGTGGCAGGGGCTCCTGATGGCTACACCTTC
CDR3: CASSLVAGAPDGYTF

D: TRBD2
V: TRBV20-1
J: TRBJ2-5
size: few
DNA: TGCAGTGCTAGACGACTAGCGGGGGACCAAGAGACCCAGTACTTC
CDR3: CSARRLAGDQETQYF

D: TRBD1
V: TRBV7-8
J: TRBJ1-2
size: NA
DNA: TGTGCCAGCAGCCAGGGACAGGGACGGAACTATGGCTACACCTTC
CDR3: CASSQGQGRNYGYTF

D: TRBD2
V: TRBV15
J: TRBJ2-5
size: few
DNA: TGTGCCACCAGCACCTTAGCGGGGCGGGAAGAGACCCAGTACTTC
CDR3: CATSTLAGREETQYF

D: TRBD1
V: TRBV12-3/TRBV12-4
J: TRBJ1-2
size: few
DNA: TGTGCCAGCAGTTTAGGGGACAGCTATGGCTACACCTTC
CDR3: CASSLGDSYGYTF

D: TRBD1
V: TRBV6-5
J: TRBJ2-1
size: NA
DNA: TGTGCCAGCAGTTACGGGACAGGGGCCTACAATGAGCAGTTCTTC
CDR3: CASSYGTGAYNEQFF

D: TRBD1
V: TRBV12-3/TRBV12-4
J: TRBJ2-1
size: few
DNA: TGTGCCAGCAGTCTACCGGGACAGGGGGCCCAACGCGCCTACAATGAGCAGTTCTTC
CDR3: CASSLPGQGAQRAYNEQFF

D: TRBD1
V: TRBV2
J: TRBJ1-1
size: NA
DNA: TGTGCCAGTGGACAGGGATCCACTGAAGCTTTCTTT
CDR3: CASGQGSTEAFF

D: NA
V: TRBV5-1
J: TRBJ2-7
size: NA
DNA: TGCGCCAGCAGCGAGGAGACAGCAACCGAGCAGTACTTC
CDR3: CASSEETATEQYF

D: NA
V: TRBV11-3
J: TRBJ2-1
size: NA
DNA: TGTGCCAGCAGCTCTGTCAGAAATAGCTCCTACAATGAGCAGTTCTTC
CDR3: CASSSVRNSSYNEQFF

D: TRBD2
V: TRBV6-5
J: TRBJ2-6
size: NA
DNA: TGTGCCAGCAGTTCTGGACTAGCGGGGGGGATCTCTGGGGCCAACGTCCTGACTTTC
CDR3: CASSSGLAGGISGANVLTF

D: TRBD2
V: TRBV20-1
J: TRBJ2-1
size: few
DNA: TGCAGTGCTGATAACCTAGCGGGGGCTTACAATGAGCAGTTCTTC
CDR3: CSADNLAGAYNEQFF